In this sample, the clone carrying this T cell receptor (beta chain) turned up once. In germline, CDR1 is SGHTS, CDR2 YDEGEE. The junction had 11 bases not matched to a gene; V was cut back by 4 bases and J by 11 bases. The CDR3 runs 14 residues. In the original analysis: Reference gene primer amplification gave nucleated cell count estimates. The method was immunoSEQ multiplex PCR; TCRdb's version includes in-frame clones alone and lacks a portion of them. V and J calls and clone size are copied from that table; D and trimming were computed from the DNA. This table holds around 300,000 clones, roughly 89% found once. This record belongs to a study of blood T cell repertoires in COVID-19. Whole-study context: Researchers got acute and convalescent COVID-19 samples from the United States, Italy and Spain. T cells, B-cell-depleted T cells, or PBMCs provided the cDNA or gDNA that served as material.

The chain joins TRBV5-8 to TRBJ1-1; 10 positions match TRBD1. Sequences were obtained from peripheral blood. The TCR sequence derives from a woman younger than 45 with active or convalescent COVID-19. This CDR3 is CASSPGTGVTVAFF. The CDR3 DNA reads TGTGCCAGCAGCCCGGGGACAGGGGTGACGGTGGCTTTCTTT.